This TCR beta chain was recovered during a study of regulatory T cells in long-lasting Graves disease. On the study more broadly: More than 5 years of antithyroid drugs with positive TSH receptor antibodies defined persistent Graves' disease.

There are 13 residues in the CDR3. Germline assignment: CDR1 MNHEY and CDR2 SMNVEV (reference sequence). About this clonotype: As yet, its antigen is unknown. A much larger clonotype is one base distant, so this may be a read error.

The time point is: persistent/refractory GD, antithyroid drugs over 5 years with positive TRAb. Isolated PBMC RNA provided the starting material for the TCR library. Graves' disease diagnosis was established per American Thyroid Association guidelines. Study observations and caveats: Persistent patients had more shared public clonotypes (about 2,800) than new patients (around 1,000).

Both iRepertoire HTBI primers and Arm-PCR of CDR3 regions were used to build the TCR beta libraries. TCRdb itself ran the multiplex PCR reads through MiXCR, one entry per CDR3 protein. This table holds a few hundred thousand distinct CDR3 sequences, approximately 23% found once. The rearrangement links TRBV27 to TRBJ2-7, with D perhaps TRBD1 (7 bases). The source is a middle-aged woman with Graves disease. This specimen consisted of peripheral blood mononuclear cells (PBMCs), obtained when the disease was refractory, from a patient treated with antithyroid drugs. The CDR3 sequence is CATKTGAGYEKYF. The CDR3 DNA sequence: TGTGCCACCAAAACAGGGGCGGGGTACGAGAAGTACTTC.